The rows below give T cell receptor beta chains drawn from one sample of a study of identical twins. MiXCR, run by TCRdb on the 5' RACE reads, gives a single entry per CDR3 protein. The table records 1.5 million to 2 million distinct CDR3 sequences, 32% of them present only once. Material for sequencing was cord blood. These receptors all come from a newborn girl in good health. The CDR3 runs from the conserved cysteine through the conserved F or W.

V: TRBV20-1; length: 14; J: TRBJ2-3; CDR3: CSAKRGANTDTQYF
V: TRBV3-1; length: 15; J: TRBJ2-7; CDR3: CASSHDGHGSYEQYF
V: TRBV15; length: 16; J: TRBJ1-1; CDR3: CATSSGTGVMNTEAFF
V: TRBV5-1; length: 15; J: TRBJ1-2; CDR3: CASSLASGQGGGYTF
V: TRBV5-5; length: 14; J: NA; CDR3: CASSFGQDLYEQYF
V: TRBV9; length: 14; J: TRBJ2-7; CDR3: CASSVGQGVYEQYF
V: TRBV11-2; length: 15; J: TRBJ1-5; CDR3: CASSLGGLQGQPQHF
V: TRBV15; length: 15; J: TRBJ2-3; CDR3: CATSRSAILADTQYF
V: TRBV7-2; length: 15; J: TRBJ1-2; CDR3: CASSLEDRFLYGYTF
V: TRBV12-3/TRBV12-4; length: 14; J: TRBJ2-7; CDR3: CASSSLMGNYEQYF
V: TRBV20-1; length: 13; J: TRBJ2-7; CDR3: CSASGSPYNEQYF
V: TRBV6-1; length: 13; J: TRBJ2-7; CDR3: CASARQGTYEQYF
V: TRBV4-1; length: 17; J: TRBJ2-1; CDR3: CASSQGGTLLPYNEQFF
V: TRBV19; length: 12; J: TRBJ2-3; CDR3: CASRSRQDTQYF
V: TRBV9; length: 17; J: TRBJ2-1; CDR3: CASSVPEGLAAYNEQFF
V: TRBV5-1; length: 17; J: TRBJ2-5; CDR3: CASSLVGQGLIQETQYF
V: TRBV24-1; length: 16; J: TRBJ2-1; CDR3: CATSDPLAGDYNEQFF
V: TRBV28; length: 12; J: TRBJ1-2; CDR3: CASSLIGEENTF
V: TRBV14; length: 14; J: TRBJ2-5; CDR3: CASSQQQAAEAQYF
V: TRBV5-1; length: 15; J: TRBJ2-2; CDR3: CASSLRDWNTGELFF
V: TRBV20-1; length: 14; J: TRBJ1-2; CDR3: CSAREGRQAYGYTF
V: TRBV7-2; length: 14; J: TRBJ2-3; CDR3: CASSTGTGGDTQYF
V: TRBV12-3/TRBV12-4; length: 15; J: TRBJ2-3; CDR3: CGSRRRLAGTDTQYF
V: TRBV6-1; length: 15; J: TRBJ2-3; CDR3: CASSEDDRATDTQYF
V: TRBV12-3/TRBV12-4; length: 14; J: TRBJ1-4; CDR3: CASSFDRSNEKLFF
V: TRBV10-1; length: 17; J: TRBJ1-1; CDR3: CASSESPAGVRNTEAFF
V: TRBV12-3/TRBV12-4; length: 13; J: TRBJ1-3; CDR3: CASRLGSGNTIYF
V: TRBV4-2; length: 13; J: TRBJ2-5; CDR3: CASSRERQETQYF
V: TRBV12-3/TRBV12-4; length: 15; J: TRBJ1-6; CDR3: CASSLDSPYNSPLHF
V: TRBV4-1; length: 16; J: TRBJ2-3; CDR3: CASSQVRGLGPDTQYF
V: TRBV9; length: 15; J: TRBJ2-1; CDR3: CASSVSRWAYNEQFF
V: TRBV21-1; length: 16; J: TRBJ1-1; CDR3: CASSKDSEGMNTEAFF
V: TRBV9; length: 14; J: TRBJ2-3; CDR3: CASSVATRIDTQYF
V: TRBV2; length: 16; J: TRBJ2-7; CDR3: CASSEWLTSGSYEQYF
V: TRBV12-3/TRBV12-4; length: 16; J: TRBJ1-5; CDR3: CASSFWGAGSNQPQHF
V: TRBV7-2; length: 16; J: NA; CDR3: CASSLASGRSYNEQYF
V: TRBV2; length: 15; J: TRBJ1-2; CDR3: CASSASTGTCYGYTF
V: TRBV14; length: 14; J: TRBJ2-7; CDR3: CASSHTGGSYEQYF
V: TRBV24-1; length: 18; J: TRBJ1-1; CDR3: CATSDPPGTGGMNTEAFF
V: TRBV4-1; length: 15; J: TRBJ1-2; CDR3: CASSQPTGPPFGYTF
V: TRBV5-4; length: 15; J: TRBJ2-4; CDR3: CASSPAGGDKNIQYF
V: TRBV5-5; length: 15; J: TRBJ2-1; CDR3: CASSFLPTSYNEQFF
V: TRBV5-1; length: 16; J: TRBJ2-1; CDR3: CASKGLGVLAYNEQFF
V: TRBV20-1; length: 16; J: TRBJ2-7; CDR3: CSARDNQGGGPYEQYF
V: TRBV20-1; length: 17; J: TRBJ2-7; CDR3: CSALRTRDWSTYNEQYF
V: TRBV7-7; length: 14; J: TRBJ2-3; CDR3: CASSEGGWTDTQYF